This entry lists 27 T cell receptor delta chains sequenced from one sample in a study of γδ T cells in repeated Plasmodium falciparum infection (dated by TCRdb to about 2021). Vgamma9/Vdelta2+ and Vdelta2-negative gammadelta T cell populations were flow-sorted from peripheral blood mononuclear cells for bulk TCR repertoire analysis. Library construction relied on multiplex PCR. Instrument used: Illumina MiSeq. Clonotypes were called again by TCRdb from the public reads via CATT, and duplicate nucleotide sequences were then merged into one entry. This sample is represented by 85,000 to 95,000 delta-chain clones; almost 1.5% of them were singletons. The leading ten clones occupy approximately 10% of the sample. The sample taken for sequencing was gamma-delta T cells from blood. The receptors come from a pool of human donors (malaria-infected and uninfected, not separated).

This clone was observed at least ten times. A far more abundant clone sits one base away, making this likely a read error. The sample has other DNA sequences that encode this CDR3 too. J is TRDJ1 and V is TRDV3; 10 bases line up with TRDD3. CDR1 TVYSNPD and CDR2 GDNSRS come from the germline V gene (reference sequence). The length of the CDR3 is 19 residues. Trimming took 1 base from V and 0 from J; bases not matched to a gene: 17. Here the CDR3 DNA reads TGTGCCTTTAAGGGTCCTCTTTGGGGGATACTGGCGTACACCGATAAACTCATCTTT. It codes for CAFKGPLWGILAYTDKLIF.

The chain uses TRDV1 and TRDJ1; D is uncertain. Because TCRdb records no J gene, it was assigned here through a match of the DNA to germline. This CDR3 has 21 residues. The V gene's germline CDR1 is TSWWSYY and CDR2 QGS. Trimming removed 4 bases from V and 1 base from J, with 31 bases in between. In DNA form, the CDR3 reads TGTGCTCTTGGGGCACAGCGGACTAGTATCCTTTCCCCCTTTGCCACCGATAAACTCATCTTT. Amino acids: CALGAQRTSILSPFATDKLIF.

This clone was seen a handful of times. A far more abundant clone sits one base away, making this likely a read error. The same CDR3 also results from other DNA sequences found in this sample. V usage is TRDV2 and J usage is TRDJ1; D unresolved. As TCRdb names no J gene, one was assigned here on the basis of a DNA match to germline. The CDR3 covers 14 residues. CDR1 and CDR2 from the germline V gene are GEAIGNYY and EKD. CDR3 nucleotides: TGTGCTTGTGACACCGGTACCTGCACCGATAAACTCATCTTT. Protein product: CACDTGTCTDKLIF.

The table lists this clone with a few counts. This likely reflects a read error, since a far larger clone is one base away. Other DNA sequences in the sample encode the same CDR3. This chain joins TRDV3 and TRDJ1; the D gene is possibly TRDD1 (6 bases). The CDR3 covers 15 residues. The germline V gene has CDR1 TVYSNPD and CDR2 GDNSRS (reference sequence). CDR3 nucleotide sequence: TGTGCCTTTATCCCAATAGTACGCGTCCCCGATAAACTCATTTTT. Its translation is CAFIPIVRVPDKLIF.

Comment on this clone: TCRdb pairs this DNA with a much larger clone's protein that differs at residue 12, likely a read error; the protein shown was translated from the DNA. J is TRDJ3 and V is TRDV2, with 8 bases that match TRDD3. CDR3 length: 20 amino acids. Germline values: CDR1 GEAIGNYY, CDR2 EKD. The trim removed 0 bases at V and 2 bases at J, leaving 11 bases unmatched. The CDR3 protein is CACDTGDWGESAWDTRQMFF. Written as DNA, the CDR3 is TGTGCCTGTGACACCGGCGACTGGGGGGAAAGCGCCTGGGACACCCGACAGATGTTTTTC.

The sample holds many counts of this clone. TCRdb pairs this DNA with a much larger clone's protein that differs at residue 11, likely a read error; the protein shown was translated from the DNA. The chain links TRDV2 to TRDJ2; D may be TRDD3 (6 bases). This CDR3 is built from 14 residues. Germline V CDR1 and CDR2: GEAIGNYY, EKD. The CDR3 protein is CACDTGIMTARLFF. DNA for the CDR3: TGTGCCTGTGACACCGGGATAATGACAGCACGACTCTTCTTT.

This clone appeared a few times. The likely explanation is a read error, given a far larger clone one base away. Distinct nucleotide sequences in the sample also encode this CDR3. V is TRDV3 and J is TRDJ2; unclear D gene. No J gene is reported in TCRdb; it was inferred here by comparing the DNA with germline. There are 15 residues in the CDR3. CDR1 is TVYSNPD and CDR2 is GDNSRS in the germline V gene (reference sequence). Here the CDR3 DNA reads TGCGCCTTTACATTTCCCACCTCGTTGACAGCACAACTCTTCTTT. This encodes CAFTFPTSLTAQLFF. Full variable domain (remainder filled in from reference TRDV3 and TRDJ2): CDKVTQSSPDQTVASGSEVVLLCTYDTVYSNPDLFWYRIRPDYSFQFVFYGDNSRSEGADFTQGRFSVKHILTQKAFHLVISPVRTEDSATYYCAFTFPTSLTAQLFFGKGTQLIVEP.

This clone was detected a few times. The protein given by TCRdb reflects a much larger clone and differs at residue 12 from this DNA's translation, likely from a read error; the protein shown is the DNA's translation. The CDR3 loop is CALGELIGLDTCWGIRYADKLIF. The DNA of the CDR3 is TGTGCTCTTGGGGAACTTATTGGTCTAGACACGTGCTGGGGGATACGCTATGCCGATAAACTCATCTTT. J is TRDJ1 and V is TRDV1, with 12 bases that match TRDD3. In germline, CDR1 is TSWWSYY, CDR2 QGS. After removal of 0 bases from V and 3 bases from J, the junction contained 23 bases not matched to a gene. The length of the CDR3 is 23 residues.

In its sample, this clone was seen a few times. TCRdb's entry gives the protein of a much larger clone, which mismatches this DNA's translation at residue 4, likely from a read error; the protein reported here is translated from the DNA. V usage is TRDV1 and J usage is TRDJ1; TRDD3 matches at 12 bases. The J gene is absent in TCRdb and was assigned here via DNA matching to germline. The CDR3 length is 23 residues. Looked up from germline, CDR1 is TSWWSYY and CDR2 is QGS. The CDR3 DNA sequence: TGTGCTCTTAGGGAGACGCCCGGGGCCTTGCTACTGTACTGGGGGATACTCCCCGATAAACTCATCTTT. The encoded protein is CALRETPGALLLYWGILPDKLIF.

In this sample, this clone turned up a few times. This chain uses TRDV1 with TRDJ1; 8 nucleotides match TRDD3. This CDR3 contains 15 residues. CDR1 is TSWWSYY and CDR2 is QGS in the germline V gene. With 2 bases clipped from V and 2 bases from J, the junction kept 4 bases outside the gene matches. CDR3 loop: CALGEGHWGTDKLIF. In DNA form, the CDR3 reads TGTGCTCTTGGGGAAGGTCACTGGGGGACCGATAAACTCATCTTT.

A word on this clone: The protein recorded in TCRdb matches a much larger clone and deviates from this DNA's translation at residue 3, suggesting a read error; the protein here is obtained by translating the DNA. A V gene of TRDV1 was called, but no J gene was assigned; whether TRDD3, the table's D call, matches the DNA was not checked. Germline V gene sequence: CDR1 TSWWSYY, CDR2 QGS. CDR3 length: 19 amino acids. The CDR3 sequence: CAPNHKANWGIRPTDKLTF. In nucleotides, the CDR3 is TGTGCTCCCAATCACAAGGCAAACTGGGGGATACGGCCCACCGATAAACTCACCTTT.

Turning to this clone: The protein TCRdb gives is from a much larger clone and does not agree with this DNA's translation at residue 4, likely a read error; the protein shown here comes from the DNA. The chain employs TRDV2 and TRDJ1, with 9 bases matching TRDD3. The J gene is absent in TCRdb and was assigned here via DNA matching to germline. This CDR3 region has 19 residues. Looked up from germline, CDR1 is GEAIGNYY and CDR2 is EKD. The CDR3 DNA sequence: TGTGCCTGTGGCACCGTAGGGGGATACACTGACCCTGGTGACGATAAACTCATCTTT. It codes for CACGTVGGYTDPGDDKLIF.

This clone was found a few times. The protein given by TCRdb reflects a much larger clone and differs at residue 7 from this DNA's translation, likely from a read error; the protein shown is the DNA's translation. V and J are TRDV1 and TRDJ2, with D possibly being TRDD2 (5 bases). Trimming cost V 9 bases and J 4 bases, with 18 bases left between them. The CDR3 consists of 15 residues. Germline values: CDR1 TSWWSYY, CDR2 QGS. The CDR3 bases are TGTGCTCTGACCTACGAAGAGATATCGACAGCACAACTCTTCTTT. It codes for CALTYEEISTAQLFF.

By proportion, this clone is medium-sized. The V gene is TRDV2, the J gene TRDJ2; 13 bases agree with TRDD3. Per the germline V gene, CDR1 is GEAIGNYY and CDR2 is EKD. The ends lost 0 bases at V and 0 bases at J; junction bases unmatched: 3. The CDR3 totals 18 residues. The CDR3, as DNA: TGTGCCTGTGACACCGTACTGGGGGATACGGCTTTGACAGCACAACTCTTCTTT. It yields the protein CACDTVLGDTALTAQLFF.

A word on this clone: A far larger clone lies a single base away; this is likely a read error. This same CDR3 is encoded by further DNA sequences in the sample. The chain is built from TRDV1 and TRDJ1, with D perhaps given as TRDD2 or TRDD3 (5 bases each). TCRdb records no J gene; here it was assigned by comparing the DNA to germline. This CDR3 is 24 amino acids long. Germline assignment: CDR1 TSWWSYY and CDR2 QGS. CDR3 sequence: CALGELDKGKKSLSLLTQSDKLIF. CDR3 coding DNA: TGTGCTCTTGGTGAACTAGATAAGGGGAAGAAGAGCCTATCCCTTCTCACACAGAGCGATAAACTCATCTTT.

A note on this clone: The TCRdb protein, from a much larger clone, departs from this DNA's translation at residue 6, likely by read error; the protein shown derives from the DNA. This chain joins TRDV2 and TRDJ3; tentative D call: TRDD3 (6 bases). No J gene was available from TCRdb, and it was assigned here by a germline match of the DNA. The CDR3 has 18 amino acids. V lost 2 bases and J lost 0, with 13 bases in between. The germline V gene has CDR1 GEAIGNYY and CDR2 EKD. Here the CDR3 DNA reads TGTGCCTGTGACAGACCGGGGGACCTCTCCTGGGACACCCGACAGATGTTTTTC. Encoded protein: CACDRPGDLSWDTRQMFF.

Points on this clone: TCRdb's entry gives the protein of a much larger clone, which mismatches this DNA's translation at residue 13, likely from a read error; the protein reported here is translated from the DNA. The gene calls are TRDV1 and TRDJ1; TRDD3 might be the D (6 bases). The germline V gene encodes CDR1 TSWWSYY and CDR2 QGS. The V end lost 1 base, the J end lost 1 base, and 31 bases lay between the germline ends. The CDR3 consists of 22 residues. For the CDR3, the DNA is TGTGCTCTTGGGGAACCCTTCGGGAGATCCTTCTGGGTGATACGCCCCACCGATAAACTCATCTTT. Protein sequence: CALGEPFGRSFWVIRPTDKLIF.

As for this clone: This is likely an artifact of a read error, given a far larger clone one base away. This sample also contains other DNA sequences that code for the same CDR3. V gene TRDV2 was called; the J gene was not. Germline V gene data show CDR1 as GEAIGNYY and CDR2 as EKD. The CDR3 totals 17 residues. This chain's CDR3 is CACDTERVSWDTRQMFF. CDR3 nucleotide sequence: TGTGCCTGTGACACCGAGAGGGTCTCCTGGGACACCCGACAGATGTTCTTC.

In this sample, this clone turned up many times. TCRdb has a much larger clone's protein, which differs at residue 2 from the translation of this DNA, likely because of a read error; what is shown is the protein translated from the DNA. This sequence joins TRDV1 and TRDJ1; D perhaps matches TRDD3 (6 bases). The CDR3 is 16 amino acids. Germline V gives CDR1 TSWWSYY, CDR2 QGS. The CDR3 DNA is TGTTCTCTTGGGGGTACTTCTCCACCAACCAACGATAAACTCATCTTT. This gives the protein CSLGGTSPPTNDKLIF.

On this clone itself: It is likely a read error: a sequence one base away is far more abundant. The sample has other DNA sequences that encode this CDR3 too. The rearrangement joins TRDV1 to TRDJ1, with D perhaps given as TRDD2 or TRDD3 (9 bases each). TCRdb does not report a J gene; here it was assigned by matching the DNA to germline references. Germline V gives CDR1 TSWWSYY, CDR2 QGS. This CDR3 spans 24 amino acids. V lost 3 bases and J 0 bases, leaving 38 bases between the germline ends. CDR3 in amino acids: CALGDALPSYQVLGDFGYTDKLIF. In DNA, the CDR3 is TGTGCTCTTGGGGATGCGCTCCCTTCCTACCAGGTACTGGGGGACTTCGGGTACACCGATAAACTCATCTTT.

About this clone itself: Other DNA sequences of this sample code for an identical CDR3. The V call is TRDV1, the J call TRDJ1, with TRDD2 as a possible D gene (5 bases). TCRdb lists no J gene, so it was determined here by aligning the DNA to germline. Germline V gives CDR1 TSWWSYY, CDR2 QGS. Trimming stripped 1 base from V and 2 bases from J, with 8 bases between. The CDR3 has 14 residues. The CDR3 bases are TGTGCTCTTGGGGAACCTCCTAGGACCGATAAACTCATCTTT. It codes for CALGEPPRTDKLIF.

This clone was detected a few times. Written as DNA, the CDR3 is TGTGCTCTTGGGGAACTGCCCTTCCCCCGTACTGGGGGATACTTGTACATGAGCTCCGATAAACTCATCTTT. Translating gives CALGELPFPRTGGYLYMSSDKLIF. The chain has TRDV1 and TRDJ1; TRDD3 matches at 12 bases. TCRdb carries no J gene annotation; the J gene was assigned here by matching the DNA with germline. The trim removed 0 bases at V and 3 bases at J, leaving 26 bases unmatched. The CDR3 is 24 amino acids. The V gene's germline CDR1 is TSWWSYY and CDR2 QGS.

In the case of this clone: The TCRdb protein comes from a much larger clone and disagrees with this DNA's translation at residue 11, likely due to a read error; the protein given here is derived from the DNA. J is TRDJ1 and V is TRDV2; no clear D. The J gene, missing from TCRdb, was assigned here through DNA to germline matching. CDR1 is GEAIGNYY, CDR2 EKD, per germline. The CDR3 consists of 14 residues. This CDR3 reads CACDTGTCTDELIF. Written as DNA, the CDR3 is TGTGCCTGTGACACCGGTACCTGCACCGATGAACTCATCTTT.

This clone showed up just a few times. TCRdb's entry gives the protein of a much larger clone, which mismatches this DNA's translation at residue 11, likely from a read error; the protein reported here is translated from the DNA. This chain links TRDV2 with TRDJ1, with 7 bases aligning to TRDD3. In the absence of a J gene in TCRdb, the DNA was matched to germline to assign it here. This CDR3 has 14 residues. Germline-derived CDR1 and CDR2 are GEAIGNYY and EKD. The DNA for the CDR3 is TGTGCCTGTGAGCGGATACGCGAGGCCGATATACTCATCTTT. It is translated as CACERIREADILIF.

This clone has a handful of counts. This DNA translates differently at residue 16 from the TCRdb protein, which is that of a much larger clone; a read error is likely, and the protein shown is the DNA's own translation. The sample has other DNA sequences that encode this CDR3 too. The rearrangement uses TRDV2 and TRDJ3, with 7 bases lining up with TRDD3. The J gene, missing from TCRdb, was assigned here through DNA to germline matching. Germline values: CDR1 GEAIGNYY, CDR2 EKD. The CDR3 runs 23 residues. The CDR3 DNA reads TGTGCCTGTGACACCGGACGCGTTCCCGTACTGGGGACCCACTCCAGGGACACCCGACAGATGTTTTTC. Amino acid sequence: CACDTGRVPVLGTHSRDTRQMFF.

This clone appeared a few times. This sequence is one base from a far larger clone and is likely a read error. Within the sample, other DNA sequences also encode this same CDR3. The chain employs TRDV1 and TRDJ1, with 11 bases that match TRDD3. The trim removed 6 bases at V and 0 bases at J, leaving 27 bases unmatched. The CDR3 is 23 amino acids. Germline V gene sequence: CDR1 TSWWSYY, CDR2 QGS. This CDR3 is CALGEVGLPHYWGIGSYTDKLIF. DNA of the CDR3: TGTGCTCTTGGTGAGGTCGGCCTTCCCCATTACTGGGGGATAGGTTCGTACACCGATAAACTCATCTTT.

There are a few counts of this clone. For this DNA, TCRdb reports the protein of a much larger clone, which diverges at residue 11, most likely from a read error; the protein presented here is translated directly from the DNA. Here the CDR3 DNA reads TGTGCCTGTGACACCGTTGGGGGATTCAACTTCGATAAACTCATCTTT. Translating it yields CACDTVGGFNFDKLIF. The rearrangement uses TRDV2 and TRDJ1, with 8 bases matching TRDD3. TCRdb carries no J gene annotation; the J gene was assigned here by matching the DNA with germline. The CDR3 sequence is 16 residues long. Germline values: CDR1 GEAIGNYY, CDR2 EKD. Losses at the gene ends were 0 bases for V and 4 bases for J; bases not matched to a gene: 9.